The subject of this entry is one TCR beta chain. This record belongs to a study of blood T cell repertoires in COVID-19. TCRdb keeps only in-frame clones here, not all; method: immunoSEQ multiplex PCR. Seen here are some 150,000 clones, roughly four fifths observed once, and the top ten hold 5.5% to 7%. Trimming at V came to 5 bases and at J to 8 bases, leaving 5 bases not matched to a gene. Germline V gene lookup returns CDR1 LNHDA and CDR2 SQIVND (reference sequence). The CDR3 has 12 amino acids. The origin of this receptor is a human donor in a cohort sampled during active COVID-19. Sequences were obtained from peripheral blood. The chain recombines TRBV19 with TRBJ1-2; 7 bases are shared with TRBD1. DNA for the CDR3: TGTGCCAGTAGTGACAGGGTTGGGGGCTACACCTTC. The encoded protein is CASSDRVGGYTF.